What follows are 2 T cell receptor beta chains derived from one specimen sequenced in a study of shared T cell receptors in the human thymus. The method was immunoSEQ multiplex PCR; TCRdb's version includes in-frame clones alone and lacks a portion of them. The table lists 630,000 or so clones, approximately 89% of them singletons, with more than 0.009% in the top ten. These data also featured in a second study, about human thymus T cells.

The specimen was thymocytes. The receptors shown here come from a boy less than two years old with a congenital heart defect.

The gene calls are TRBV5-1 and TRBJ1-2, with D maybe TRBD1 (6 bases). V was cut by 5 bases and J by 5 bases, with 16 bases left in between. Germline V gives CDR1 SGHRS, CDR2 YFSETQ. CDR3 length equals 14 residues. In nucleotides, the CDR3 is TGCGCCAGCAGTTCAGGGGTTTCTAGGTATGGCTACACCTTC. Its translation is CASSSGVSRYGYTF.

The chain links TRBV5-4 to TRBJ2-7; 10 nucleotides agree with TRBD2. V lost 1 base and J lost 4; bases outside the gene matches: 5. Germline CDR1 reads SGHNT; CDR2 reads YYREEE (reference sequence). This CDR3 region has 15 residues. This CDR3 is CASSLLGLARYEQYF. DNA of the CDR3: TGTGCCAGCAGCTTGCTGGGACTAGCGCGTTACGAGCAGTACTTC.